Detailed here is one TCR beta chain. The target antigen is unknown. J gave up 2 bases and V 7 bases, and 3 bases lay outside the gene matches. The CDR3 is made up of 13 amino acids. Germline V lookup: CDR1 LGHDT, CDR2 YNNKEL (reference sequence). This sample is drawn from a study of T cell responses to AZD1222 COVID-19 vaccine. Points from the study as a whole: Regions 160-218 and 743-854 held dominance among vaccine-associated CD4 TCRs, which spanned spike.

TCRdb's copy holds only in-frame clones and misses some; the assay was immunoSEQ multiplex PCR. This table has around 78,000 clones, 85% to 90% appearing once. This receptor was obtained from an adult who received the AZD1222 COVID-19 vaccine. Source: peripheral blood, taken 28 days after the second AZD1222 dose. V and J are TRBV3-1 (or the pseudogene TRBV3-2) and TRBJ2-5; 8 bases map to TRBD1. CDR3 bases: TGTGCCAGCACCAACAGGGGGCAAGAGACCCAGTACTTC. Residues: CASTNRGQETQYF.